These T cell receptor beta chains were read from a single sample in a study of T cell changes during pregnancy in multiple sclerosis. Only in-frame clones appear in the TCRdb table, and some are missing; sequencing was by immunoSEQ multiplex PCR. The data show 70,000 or so clones, around 90% seen once. The sample was CD4+ T cells from peripheral blood mononuclear cells, taken after pregnancy. These receptors all come from a female donor with multiple sclerosis, enrolled in a pregnancy study. Both conserved end residues are part of each CDR3. A D gene is named only where the DNA matches it firmly. Clone size, where shown, is once, few, many, or a class for clones that have expanded.

>TRBV6-1|TRBD1|TRBJ2-1|.
TGTGCCAGCAGTGAACCGGGACAGCCACACAATGAGCAGTTCTTC
CASSEPGQPHNEQFF
>TRBV30|.|TRBJ1-2|.
TGTGCCTGGAGTGTTGGAGGGTTTGAAGGCTACACCTTC
CAWSVGGFEGYTF
>TRBV7-3|.|TRBJ1-1|.
TGTGCCAGCAGCTTAACGAGGGATAGGTGGAACACTGAAGCTTTCTTT
CASSLTRDRWNTEAFF
>TRBV5-1|.|TRBJ1-1|few
TGCGCCAGCAGCCGGGACGGGAGAGGCACTGAAGCTTTCTTT
CASSRDGRGTEAFF
>TRBV11-3|TRBD2|TRBJ2-2|.
TGTGCCAGCAGTCCCCTAGCGGGAGATAACACCGGGGAGCTGTTTTTT
CASSPLAGDNTGELFF
>TRBV5-1|TRBD2|TRBJ2-7|.
TGCGCCAGCAGCTTCTTTCCGGGGACTAGGGGACCCTACGAGCAGTACTTC
CASSFFPGTRGPYEQYF
>TRBV2|.|TRBJ1-5|.
TGTGCCAGCAGTGAGGACAGTCTTCGCAATCAGCCCCAGCATTTT
CASSEDSLRNQPQHF
>TRBV2|.|TRBJ1-1|.
TGTGCCAGCAGTGAAGATGTCCCGGGACACGGAATGAACACTGAAGCTTTCTTT
CASSEDVPGHGMNTEAFF
>TRBV7-6|.|TRBJ2-7|.
TGTGCCAGCAGCTTAGTGGCCGGGGACGAGCAGTACTTC
CASSLVAGDEQYF
>TRBV7-9|TRBD1|TRBJ1-1|.
TGTGCCAGCAGCCCACCGGACAGGATGAACACTGAAGCTTTCTTT
CASSPPDRMNTEAFF
>TRBV28|.|TRBJ2-7|once
TGTGCCAGCAGTGCCGGGACTCTGTACGAGCAGTACTTC
CASSAGTLYEQYF
>TRBV6-1|.|TRBJ2-7|.
TGTGCCAGCACTGAACAGTTCCCTTCCTACGAGCAGTACTTC
CASTEQFPSYEQYF
>TRBV7-2|TRBD2|TRBJ2-2|.
TGTGCCAGCAGCTCTTATAGCGGGGGGGCCGGCGGGGAGCTGTTTTTT
CASSSYSGGAGGELFF
>TRBV7-2|.|TRBJ2-1|.
TGTGCCAGCAGCTTAGAAGGCGGGTACAACAATGAGCAGTTCTTC
CASSLEGGYNNEQFF
>TRBV28|.|TRBJ2-7|.
TGTGCCAGCAGTTATCCCCCCAGCTCCTACGAGCAGTACTTC
CASSYPPSSYEQYF
>TRBV15|TRBD1|TRBJ2-3|.
TGTGCCACCAGCAGAGACAGGGGGAGCGCAGATACGCAGTATTTT
CATSRDRGSADTQYF
>TRBV2|TRBD1|TRBJ2-2|.
TGTGCCAGCAGCATAGACAGGGGGAGGACCGGGGAGCTGTTTTTT
CASSIDRGRTGELFF
>TRBV9|.|TRBJ1-1|.
TGTGCCAGCAGCCTAACAATAGGGGTGAACACTGAAGCTTTCTTT
CASSLTIGVNTEAFF
>TRBV15|.|TRBJ2-5|few
TGTGCCACCAGCAGAGGGAGTGGCGGAGGGGAGACCCAGTACTTC
CATSRGSGGGETQYF
>TRBV14|TRBD2|TRBJ2-1|.
TGTGCCAGCAGCCAAGGACTAGCCGAGCGACTCTACAATGAGCAGTTCTTC
CASSQGLAERLYNEQFF
>TRBV7-8|.|TRBJ1-3|.
TGTGCCAGCAGCGTCTCCAACAAATACAGGGCTGGTGGAAACACCATATATTTT
CASSVSNKYRAGGNTIYF
>TRBV5-4|TRBD1|TRBJ2-3|.
TGTGCCAGCAGCCGGGACAGGGAAGGGACGCAGTATTTT
CASSRDREGTQYF
>TRBV7-9|.|TRBJ1-3|.
TGTGCCAGCAGTTTCTCGAGCTCTGGAAACACCATATATTTT
CASSFSSSGNTIYF
>TRBV2|TRBD2|TRBJ2-1|.
TGTGCCAGCAAAGGGACTAGCGGGAGGGACAATGAGCAGTTCTTC
CASKGTSGRDNEQFF
>TRBV29-1|.|TRBJ1-1|.
TGCAGCGTTCGGACAGAAACTGAAGCTTTCTTT
CSVRTETEAFF
>TRBV4-1|TRBD1|TRBJ1-1|.
TGCGCCAGCAGCCCCCATACCGGGACAGGGGACACTGAAGCTTTCTTT
CASSPHTGTGDTEAFF
>TRBV9|TRBD1|TRBJ1-2|.
TGTGCCAGCAGCGTTGGACAGGGGGCATTTGGCTACACCTTC
CASSVGQGAFGYTF
>TRBV20-1|.|TRBJ2-7|.
TGCAGTGCTAGACCAGACTACGAGCAGTACTTC
CSARPDYEQYF
>TRBV7-8|TRBD1|TRBJ1-1|.
TGTGCCAGCAGCTCTAGGACAGGGAACACTGAAGCTTTCTTT
CASSSRTGNTEAFF
>TRBV9|.|TRBJ1-3|.
TGTGCCAGCAGCGTAGATCCCCCCACAGGGCCTGGAAACACCATATATTTT
CASSVDPPTGPGNTIYF
>TRBV28|TRBD1|TRBJ2-1|.
TGTGCCAGCATAGAGTCTGGAGCAGGGGGAATGAATGAGCAGTTCTTC
CASIESGAGGMNEQFF
>TRBV6-1|.|TRBJ2-5|.
TGTGCCAGCAGTGAGAGTCAGGTGCAAGAGACCCAGTACTTC
CASSESQVQETQYF
>TRBV19|.|TRBJ1-6|.
TGTGCCAGTAGACCCAGGTCAGGGCCGCATAATTCACCCCTCCACTTT
CASRPRSGPHNSPLHF
>TRBV5-1|TRBD1|TRBJ1-1|.
TGCGCCAGCAGCTTCCGGGACAGGGGAAACACTGAAGCTTTCTTT
CASSFRDRGNTEAFF
>TRBV18|TRBD1|TRBJ1-1|.
TGTGCCAGCTCACCTGGACAGGCCTCGAACACTGAAGCTTTCTTT
CASSPGQASNTEAFF
>TRBV27|TRBD1|TRBJ1-6|.
TGTGCCAGCAGTTCCCTACAGGGGGTTTCATCACCCCTCCACTTT
CASSSLQGVSSPLHF
>TRBV2|.|TRBJ2-5|.
TGTGCCAGCAGTGAATCCCTGGCCGTAGCGGCGTACTTC
CASSESLAVAAYF
>TRBV30|.|TRBJ1-3|.
TGTGCCTGGAAAGTGGGAGATGGAAACACCATATATTTT
CAWKVGDGNTIYF
>TRBV28|.|TRBJ2-7|.
TGTGCCAGCAGTACCCTGAAGTGGGAGGACGAGCAGTACTTC
CASSTLKWEDEQYF
>TRBV5-1|TRBD2|TRBJ2-1|.
TGCGCCAGCAGCTTGTTTGGCGGGACTAGCGTTGACAATGAGCAGTTCTTC
CASSLFGGTSVDNEQFF
>TRBV5-1|.|TRBJ1-1|.
TGCGCCAGCAGCAACGGGGTGGTGAACACTGAAGCTTTCTTT
CASSNGVVNTEAFF
>TRBV6-1|.|TRBJ2-7|.
TGTGCCAGCAGTGAGATGCGCTACGAGCAGTACTTC
CASSEMRYEQYF
>TRBV2|.|TRBJ2-7|.
TGTGCCAGCAGTCCGGACAGATTCTCCTACGAGCAGTACTTC
CASSPDRFSYEQYF
>TRBV5-1|.|TRBJ2-3|.
TGCGCCAGCAGCGTCACTAGGGCAGATACGCAGTATTTT
CASSVTRADTQYF
>TRBV5-1|TRBD1|TRBJ1-2|.
TGCGCCAGCCGACCGGGACAGGACTTCTATGGCTACACCTTC
CASRPGQDFYGYTF
>TRBV19|.|TRBJ2-1|once
TGTGCCAGTAGTATAGGGAGGGGAGATGAGCAGTTCTTC
CASSIGRGDEQFF
>TRBV30|.|TRBJ1-2|.
TGTGCCTGGACGGTACAGCCCCAGGGTGGCTACACCTTC
CAWTVQPQGGYTF